The clone carrying this TCR beta chain was picked up a small number of times. Its antigen remains unidentified. This specimen comes from a study of identical twins. Study-wide results and caveats: The more abundant beta clonotypes in cord blood had fewer insertions, and memory repertoires did not show this. A cross-sectional statistical analysis, not follow-up of the same donors, supported the conclusions.

This CDR3 region has 16 residues. V trimming: 6 bases; J trimming: 1 base; junction bases outside the gene matches: 9. CDR1 is DFQATT and CDR2 is SNEGSKA in the germline V gene (reference sequence). A universal primer site arose from template switching, and cDNA bore unique molecular identifiers. A single record per CDR3 protein comes from TCRdb applying MiXCR to the 5' RACE reads. The table shows about 530,000 distinct CDR3 sequences, with roughly 15% occurring only once. Every donor was a healthy Caucasian. The same sample was also used in a study of yellow fever vaccine responses in identical twins.

Sequencing was performed on CD4+ T cells sorted from blood. The chain links TRBV20-1 to TRBJ2-3; 11 nucleotides match TRBD2. The receptor was isolated from a woman aged 18-30 years in good health. The CDR3 DNA follows: TGCAGTGCCGTAGCGCGGGGACTAGCGGGCACAGATACGCAGTATTTT. Its translation: CSAVARGLAGTDTQYF.